This T cell receptor (beta chain) emerged from a study of T cell responses to AZD1222 COVID-19 vaccine. Sequencing used immunoSEQ multiplex PCR; TCRdb keeps in-frame clones, though not all of them. The table includes about 99,000 clones, roughly 92% detected once. The germline V gene encodes CDR1 MDHEN and CDR2 SYDVKM. The CDR3 sequence is 15 residues long. Trimming removed 4 bases from V and 1 base from J, with 13 bases in between. The sequenced sample was peripheral blood, obtained 28 days after the second AZD1222 dose. The V call is TRBV28, the J call TRBJ1-1; D is possibly TRBD1 (6 bases). This receptor was taken from an adult who received the AZD1222 COVID-19 vaccine. CDR3 coding DNA: TGTGCCAGCAGTTGGTTCGAAGGGGGGAACACTGAAGCTTTCTTT. Amino acids: CASSWFEGGNTEAFF.